A selection of T cell receptor beta chains follows, all from one sample in a study of T cells in Graves' hyperthyroidism and ophthalmopathy. One entry per CDR3 protein, called by TCRdb with MiXCR from the multiplex PCR reads. The sample has 500,000 to 750,000 distinct CDR3 sequences; more than 13% are singletons. Specimen: blood. The receptors derive from a woman aged 18-29 years with Graves' ophthalmopathy. Both conserved end residues are part of each CDR3. A D gene is named only where the DNA matches it firmly. Where a row states a size, it is once, few, many or the class of an expanded clone; other rows omit it.

length | size | D | J | V | CDR3 | DNA
19 | NA | NA | TRBJ2-3 | TRBV24-1 | CATSDLPGLSSSLTDTQYF | TGTGCCACCAGTGATTTGCCGGGACTTTCTAGTAGCTTAACAGATACGCAGTATTTT
19 | few | NA | TRBJ1-6 | TRBV18 | CASSLLPGRPPSYNSPLHF | TGTGCCAGCTCACTCCTACCGGGACGTCCACCCTCCTATAATTCACCCCTCCACTTT
15 | NA | TRBD2 | TRBJ2-1 | TRBV19 | CASSTRTSGANEQFF | TGTGCCAGTAGTACCAGGACTAGCGGGGCCAATGAGCAGTTCTTC
14 | many | TRBD1 | TRBJ1-1 | TRBV6-1 | CASSLHRGDTEAFF | TGTGCCAGCAGTTTACACAGGGGCGACACTGAAGCTTTCTTT
12 | few | NA | TRBJ2-1 | TRBV7-9 | CASSRTDNEQFF | TGTGCCAGCAGCCGGACAGACAATGAGCAGTTCTTC
13 | many | NA | TRBJ2-5 | TRBV2 | CATQRDLGETQYF | TGTGCCACACAAAGGGACCTTGGAGAGACCCAGTACTTC
16 | NA | NA | TRBJ1-5 | TRBV7-9 | CASSLSLGRDNQPQHF | TGTGCCAGCAGCTTATCTCTAGGACGGGACAATCAGCCCCAGCATTTT
16 | NA | TRBD2 | TRBJ2-1 | TRBV27 | CASSLIAGGTYNEQFF | TGTGCCAGCAGTCTGATAGCGGGAGGCACCTACAATGAGCAGTTCTTC
15 | many | TRBD1 | TRBJ1-6 | TRBV20-1 | CSARPGQGRNSPLHF | TGCAGTGCTAGACCTGGACAGGGGAGGAATTCACCCCTCCACTTT
21 | many | TRBD2 | TRBJ2-3 | TRBV6-2/TRBV6-3 | CASSYNGLANFSLGRTDTQYF | TGTGCCAGCAGTTACAATGGACTAGCAAATTTTTCTCTTGGGCGTACAGATACGCAGTATTTT
13 | few | NA | TRBJ2-7 | TRBV20-1 | CSAIGRSSYEQYF | TGCAGTGCTATTGGACGGTCCTCCTACGAGCAGTACTTC
14 | many | NA | TRBJ2-7 | TRBV9 | CASSVGWSPYEQYF | TGTGCCAGCAGCGTGGGCTGGTCCCCCTACGAGCAGTACTTC
15 | NA | NA | TRBJ2-1 | TRBV30 | CAWTIGGGIENEQFF | TGTGCCTGGACCATCGGAGGTGGAATTGAGAATGAGCAGTTCTTC
17 | many | TRBD1 | TRBJ2-6 | TRBV10-3 | CAISLQQGWPGANVLTF | TGTGCCATCAGTTTGCAACAGGGGTGGCCTGGGGCCAACGTCCTGACTTTC
19 | many | TRBD2 | TRBJ2-1 | TRBV12-3/TRBV12-4 | CASSLEARLAGSGYNEQFF | TGTGCCAGCAGTTTAGAGGCGCGACTAGCGGGATCGGGCTACAATGAGCAGTTCTTC
14 | many | TRBD1 | TRBJ2-7 | TRBV27 | CASRAGGTGDEQYF | TGTGCCAGCAGGGCAGGGGGAACTGGGGACGAGCAGTACTTC
13 | few | NA | TRBJ2-1 | TRBV6-6 | CASSYRGSNEQFF | TGTGCCAGCAGTTACAGAGGAAGCAATGAGCAGTTCTTC
14 | NA | NA | TRBJ2-5 | TRBV28 | CASSWGPGGETQYF | TGTGCCAGCAGTTGGGGCCCAGGAGGGGAGACCCAGTACTTC
17 | NA | TRBD2 | TRBJ2-3 | TRBV7-8 | CASSLEGLAGITDTQYF | TGTGCCAGCAGCTTGGAGGGACTAGCGGGGATCACAGATACGCAGTATTTT
18 | NA | NA | TRBJ2-1 | TRBV9 | CASSVKRAGKSSYNEQFF | TGTGCCAGCAGCGTAAAGCGAGCCGGTAAGAGCTCCTACAATGAGCAGTTCTTC
16 | NA | NA | TRBJ2-7 | TRBV4-3 | CASSQDTGLSSYEQYF | TGCGCCAGCAGCCAAGATACGGGACTCAGCTCCTACGAGCAGTACTTC
17 | many | TRBD2 | TRBJ2-5 | TRBV12-3/TRBV12-4 | CASMDLAGGSLGETQYF | TGTGCCAGCATGGACCTAGCGGGAGGGAGTTTAGGGGAGACCCAGTACTTC
15 | many | TRBD1 | TRBJ2-2 | TRBV2 | CASSGGQGADGELFF | TGTGCCAGCAGCGGGGGACAGGGGGCGGACGGGGAGCTGTTTTTT
14 | few | NA | TRBJ2-1 | TRBV9 | CASSPIPGTEEQFF | TGTGCCAGCAGCCCAATCCCGGGGACGGAAGAGCAGTTCTTC
16 | many | TRBD2 | TRBJ2-1 | TRBV7-9 | CASSLAAGVSYNEQFF | TGTGCCAGCAGCTTAGCTGCGGGGGTCAGCTACAATGAGCAGTTCTTC
18 | many | TRBD1 | TRBJ1-5 | TRBV28 | CASSLRDRAYATNQPQHF | TGTGCCAGCAGTTTGCGGGACAGGGCCTATGCCACTAATCAGCCCCAGCATTTT
16 | many | TRBD1 | TRBJ2-5 | TRBV20-1 | CSAETRDRGLDETQYF | TGCAGTGCCGAAACCCGGGACAGGGGGCTTGATGAGACCCAGTACTTC
14 | NA | TRBD2 | TRBJ2-1 | TRBV27 | CASDSGRAIDEQFF | TGTGCCAGCGATAGCGGGAGGGCCATTGATGAGCAGTTCTTC
13 | many | NA | TRBJ2-5 | TRBV7-2 | CASTSGVQETQYF | TGTGCCAGCACCTCGGGGGTGCAAGAGACCCAGTACTTC
16 | many | TRBD2 | TRBJ2-7 | TRBV28 | CASRTLAGASSYEQYF | TGTGCCAGCAGGACTTTAGCGGGAGCGAGCTCCTACGAGCAGTACTTC
14 | NA | NA | TRBJ2-3 | TRBV7-2 | CASSQDRPTDTQYF | TGTGCCAGCAGCCAAGACAGGCCCACAGATACGCAGTATTTT
15 | NA | TRBD1 | TRBJ1-3 | TRBV3-1 | CASSHEDRVGNTIYF | TGTGCCAGCAGCCACGAGGACAGGGTTGGAAACACCATATATTTT
14 | NA | NA | TRBJ2-7 | TRBV28 | CASSYGVGPYERYF | TGTGCCAGCTCGTACGGGGTAGGCCCCTACGAGCGGTACTTC
13 | many | NA | TRBJ2-1 | TRBV6-2/TRBV6-3 | CASSYSRQNEQFF | TGTGCCAGCAGTTACTCGCGACAGAATGAGCAGTTCTTC
17 | NA | TRBD2 | TRBJ2-3 | TRBV7-2 | CASSLEGLAASTDTQYF | TGTGCCAGCAGCTTAGAGGGACTAGCGGCCAGCACAGATACGCAGTATTTT
17 | few | NA | TRBJ2-7 | TRBV7-9 | CASSLRGGSPFPYEQYF | TGTGCCAGCAGCTTAAGAGGGGGGTCCCCGTTCCCCTACGAGCAGTACTTC
14 | many | TRBD2 | TRBJ2-7 | TRBV28 | CASSLLAAGYEQYF | TGTGCCAGCAGTTTACTAGCGGCTGGCTACGAGCAGTACTTC
13 | many | TRBD1 | TRBJ1-3 | TRBV29-1 | CSVEDRAANTIYF | TGCAGCGTCGAAGACAGGGCCGCGAACACCATATATTTT
16 | NA | TRBD1 | TRBJ2-3 | TRBV10-3 | CATLRLAGTVTDTQYF | TGTGCCACTCTACGCCTTGCCGGGACAGTCACAGATACGCAGTATTTT
18 | many | TRBD1 | TRBJ1-4 | TRBV7-2 | CASTSTGTGVLLNEKLFF | TGTGCCAGCACTTCAACCGGGACAGGGGTTCTTCTCAATGAAAAACTGTTTTTT
17 | few | NA | TRBJ2-3 | TRBV4-3 | CASSPVAGPTYTDTQYF | TGCGCCAGCAGCCCCGTCGCGGGGCCAACTTACACAGATACGCAGTATTTT
15 | many | TRBD1 | TRBJ2-7 | TRBV7-2 | CASSLATGGSYEQYF | TGTGCCAGCAGCTTAGCGACAGGGGGAAGCTACGAGCAGTACTTC
15 | many | TRBD2 | TRBJ2-3 | TRBV2 | CASLVGLALTDTQYF | TGTGCCAGCTTGGTCGGACTAGCCCTCACAGATACGCAGTATTTT
16 | NA | TRBD2 | TRBJ2-2 | TRBV6-2/TRBV6-3 | CASRTLAGGPNGELFF | TGTGCCAGCAGAACTCTAGCGGGAGGGCCAAACGGGGAGCTGTTTTTT
14 | many | NA | TRBJ2-7 | TRBV10-3 | CAISDSGVSYEQYF | TGTGCCATCAGTGATTCTGGGGTATCCTACGAGCAGTACTTC
14 | many | TRBD2 | TRBJ2-1 | TRBV6-2/TRBV6-3 | CASNLAGGYNEQFF | TGTGCCAGCAACTTAGCGGGAGGTTACAATGAGCAGTTCTTC
15 | many | TRBD1 | TRBJ1-6 | TRBV9 | CASSVGSGGYSPLHF | TGTGCCAGCAGCGTAGGTTCAGGGGGGTATTCACCCCTCCACTTT
17 | few | NA | TRBJ2-1 | TRBV4-3 | CASSPHGTSPANNEQFF | TGCGCCAGCAGCCCGCACGGGACCTCCCCCGCCAACAATGAGCAGTTCTTC
13 | NA | NA | TRBJ1-6 | TRBV2 | CASMQAPNSPLHF | TGTGCCAGCATGCAGGCTCCAAATTCACCCCTCCACTTT
12 | many | NA | TRBJ2-3 | TRBV19 | CASSIGTDTQYF | TGTGCCAGCAGTATTGGCACAGATACGCAGTATTTT
21 | many | TRBD1 | TRBJ1-1 | TRBV6-1 | CASSYLDRGLVSGLVNTEAFF | TGTGCCAGCAGCTACCTGGACAGGGGGTTAGTCTCCGGGTTAGTCAACACTGAAGCTTTCTTT
15 | NA | NA | TRBJ2-3 | TRBV9 | CASSVREFRTDTQYF | TGTGCCAGCAGCGTACGGGAATTTCGCACAGATACGCAGTATTTT
13 | few | NA | TRBJ2-3 | TRBV25-1 | CASSRQHTDTQYF | TGTGCCAGCAGCCGACAGCACACAGATACGCAGTATTTT
18 | many | TRBD1 | TRBJ1-4 | TRBV5-1 | CASSLATTNRDREEKLFF | TGCGCCAGCAGCTTGGCTACCACCAACCGGGACAGGGAGGAAAAACTGTTTTTT